These T cell receptor beta chains were read from a single sample in a study of Tregs in tolerant kidney transplant recipients. The protocol was immunoSEQ multiplex PCR, while the TCRdb copy is restricted to in-frame clones and leaves out a portion. The table shows some 69,000 clones, with 80% to 85% occurring only once. Sequenced material: CD4+ T cells from blood. These TCRs come from a human donor in good health. Each CDR3 is given with its conserved first and last residue. Each record gives: clone size, D gene, V gene, J gene, CDR3 protein, CDR3 DNA. D genes are given only for firm matches. Clone size is stated in some rows and not others, as once, few, many or a class when expanded.

clone_size: -
d_call: -
v_call: TRBV7-2
j_call: TRBJ1-2
cdr3_aa: CASSLVSTGLNYGYTF
cdr3_nt: TGTGCCAGCAGCTTAGTATCGACAGGACTTAACTATGGCTACACCTTC

clone_size: -
d_call: TRBD1
v_call: TRBV13
j_call: TRBJ1-1
cdr3_aa: CASSPRQGFNTEAFF
cdr3_nt: TGTGCCAGCAGCCCCCGACAGGGCTTTAACACTGAAGCTTTCTTT

clone_size: -
d_call: -
v_call: TRBV19
j_call: TRBJ2-2
cdr3_aa: CASSRVWEDYTGELFF
cdr3_nt: TGTGCCAGTAGTCGAGTCTGGGAGGACTACACCGGGGAGCTGTTTTTT

clone_size: -
d_call: -
v_call: TRBV11-3
j_call: TRBJ2-3
cdr3_aa: CASSLLLTDTQYF
cdr3_nt: TGTGCCAGCAGCTTACTCCTGACAGATACGCAGTATTTT

clone_size: -
d_call: TRBD2
v_call: TRBV5-4
j_call: TRBJ2-5
cdr3_aa: CASKDVNRGGGETQYF
cdr3_nt: TGTGCCAGCAAGGACGTAAATCGGGGGGGCGGTGAGACCCAGTACTTC

clone_size: -
d_call: TRBD2
v_call: TRBV18
j_call: TRBJ2-7
cdr3_aa: CASSPRTSGKGYEQYF
cdr3_nt: TGTGCCAGCTCCCCTAGGACTAGCGGGAAGGGCTACGAGCAGTACTTC

clone_size: -
d_call: -
v_call: TRBV5-1
j_call: TRBJ1-1
cdr3_aa: CASSLDGQGQGGTEAFF
cdr3_nt: TGCGCCAGCAGCTTGGATGGGCAGGGACAAGGGGGCACTGAAGCTTTCTTT

clone_size: -
d_call: -
v_call: TRBV5-3
j_call: TRBJ2-3
cdr3_aa: CARSLGERVGTDTQYF
cdr3_nt: TGTGCCAGAAGCTTGGGAGAGAGGGTAGGCACAGATACGCAGTATTTT

clone_size: -
d_call: -
v_call: TRBV30
j_call: TRBJ1-3
cdr3_aa: CAWTGSGNTIYF
cdr3_nt: TGTGCCTGGACAGGGTCTGGAAACACCATATATTTT

clone_size: few
d_call: -
v_call: TRBV4-3
j_call: TRBJ1-6
cdr3_aa: CASSQDTSPSPLHF
cdr3_nt: TGCGCCAGCAGCCAAGATACATCCCCTTCACCCCTCCACTTT

clone_size: -
d_call: -
v_call: TRBV19
j_call: TRBJ1-6
cdr3_aa: CASSLGGALHF
cdr3_nt: TGTGCCAGTAGCCTCGGGGGGGCCCTCCACTTT

clone_size: -
d_call: -
v_call: TRBV7-2
j_call: TRBJ2-7
cdr3_aa: CASSFRDQGRGQYF
cdr3_nt: TGTGCCAGCAGCTTCCGGGACCAAGGACGTGGGCAGTACTTC

clone_size: once
d_call: TRBD2
v_call: TRBV2
j_call: TRBJ2-3
cdr3_aa: CASSAPSGNTDTQYF
cdr3_nt: TGTGCCAGCAGTGCCCCAAGCGGGAACACAGATACGCAGTATTTT

clone_size: -
d_call: -
v_call: TRBV6-6
j_call: TRBJ2-7
cdr3_aa: CASSNQDRYEQYF
cdr3_nt: TGTGCCAGCAGTAACCAAGATCGCTACGAGCAGTACTTC

clone_size: -
d_call: TRBD2
v_call: TRBV5-1
j_call: TRBJ2-1
cdr3_aa: CASSLGFPLGAGGRNEQFF
cdr3_nt: TGCGCCAGCAGCTTGGGTTTCCCCCTAGGAGCGGGAGGACGGAATGAGCAGTTCTTC

clone_size: -
d_call: -
v_call: TRBV19
j_call: TRBJ2-7
cdr3_aa: CASSIRKSGWRSAYEQYF
cdr3_nt: TGTGCCAGTAGTATAAGGAAAAGCGGATGGAGATCCGCCTACGAGCAGTACTTC

clone_size: -
d_call: -
v_call: TRBV20-1
j_call: TRBJ1-2
cdr3_aa: CSASEGDGYTF
cdr3_nt: TGCAGTGCTAGTGAGGGGGATGGCTACACCTTC

clone_size: -
d_call: -
v_call: TRBV5-6
j_call: TRBJ1-6
cdr3_aa: CASSFRGTGLRSYNSPLHF
cdr3_nt: TGTGCCAGCAGCTTTCGTGGAACAGGCCTTAGATCCTATAATTCACCCCTCCACTTT

clone_size: -
d_call: -
v_call: TRBV5-5
j_call: TRBJ1-5
cdr3_aa: CASSFNSWDNQPQHF
cdr3_nt: TGTGCCAGCAGCTTTAACAGTTGGGACAATCAGCCCCAGCATTTT

clone_size: -
d_call: -
v_call: TRBV21-1
j_call: TRBJ1-1
cdr3_aa: CASSKELPGRGRTEAFF
cdr3_nt: TGTGCCAGCAGCAAAGAGCTTCCCGGGCGGGGGCGCACTGAAGCTTTCTTT

clone_size: -
d_call: -
v_call: TRBV5-1
j_call: TRBJ2-2
cdr3_aa: CASSLEDSTGELFF
cdr3_nt: TGCGCCAGCAGCTTGGAGGACTCCACCGGGGAGCTGTTTTTT

clone_size: -
d_call: -
v_call: TRBV12-5
j_call: TRBJ1-1
cdr3_aa: CASGFGRDEAFF
cdr3_nt: TGTGCTAGTGGTTTTGGACGGGATGAAGCTTTCTTT

clone_size: once
d_call: -
v_call: TRBV5-1
j_call: TRBJ2-1
cdr3_aa: CASGAGTPSYNEQFF
cdr3_nt: TGCGCCAGCGGAGCCGGGACCCCCTCCTACAATGAGCAGTTCTTC

clone_size: -
d_call: -
v_call: TRBV28
j_call: TRBJ2-3
cdr3_aa: CASGLGGRTDTQYF
cdr3_nt: TGTGCCAGCGGACTGGGGGGCCGAACAGATACGCAGTATTTT

clone_size: -
d_call: -
v_call: TRBV7-8
j_call: TRBJ2-3
cdr3_aa: CASSYRLAAPGTQYF
cdr3_nt: TGTGCCAGCAGCTATAGGTTGGCGGCCCCGGGTACGCAGTATTTT

clone_size: -
d_call: TRBD2
v_call: TRBV14
j_call: TRBJ2-3
cdr3_aa: CASSPSPGRDTDTQYF
cdr3_nt: TGTGCCAGCAGCCCTTCCCCGGGGAGGGACACAGATACGCAGTATTTT

clone_size: -
d_call: TRBD2
v_call: TRBV4-3
j_call: TRBJ2-2
cdr3_aa: CASSRREGNTGELFF
cdr3_nt: TGCGCCAGCAGCCGCCGGGAGGGGAACACCGGGGAGCTGTTTTTT

clone_size: once
d_call: -
v_call: TRBV6-1
j_call: TRBJ2-5
cdr3_aa: CASVRAGPGWETQYF
cdr3_nt: TGTGCCAGCGTCCGGGCAGGGCCAGGTTGGGAGACCCAGTACTTC

clone_size: -
d_call: -
v_call: TRBV2
j_call: TRBJ1-1
cdr3_aa: CASSEARTARGTEAFF
cdr3_nt: TGTGCCAGCAGTGAAGCGCGGACAGCTCGAGGGACTGAAGCTTTCTTT

clone_size: -
d_call: -
v_call: TRBV2
j_call: TRBJ1-5
cdr3_aa: CASKVGSNQPQHF
cdr3_nt: TGTGCCAGCAAGGTCGGGAGCAATCAGCCCCAGCATTTT

clone_size: -
d_call: -
v_call: TRBV7-2
j_call: TRBJ2-3
cdr3_aa: CASSAWGADTQYF
cdr3_nt: TGTGCCAGCAGTGCCTGGGGCGCAGATACGCAGTATTTT

clone_size: -
d_call: TRBD1
v_call: TRBV7-3
j_call: TRBJ1-1
cdr3_aa: CASSQGQSYTEAFF
cdr3_nt: TGTGCCAGCAGCCAGGGACAGTCCTACACTGAAGCTTTCTTT

clone_size: -
d_call: TRBD2
v_call: TRBV7-9
j_call: TRBJ2-1
cdr3_aa: CASSLVLAGVGNEQFF
cdr3_nt: TGTGCCAGCAGCTTAGTACTAGCGGGAGTTGGAAATGAGCAGTTCTTC

clone_size: -
d_call: -
v_call: TRBV6-5
j_call: TRBJ2-2
cdr3_aa: CASSYRLGLNTGELFF
cdr3_nt: TGTGCCAGCAGTTACCGGCTCGGATTGAACACCGGGGAGCTGTTTTTT

clone_size: -
d_call: -
v_call: TRBV6-5
j_call: TRBJ1-1
cdr3_aa: CASSRTGYVFF
cdr3_nt: TGTGCCAGCAGTCGGACCGGGTACGTTTTCTTT

clone_size: few
d_call: TRBD1
v_call: TRBV18
j_call: TRBJ1-1
cdr3_aa: CASSGRGLKTEAFF
cdr3_nt: TGTGCCAGCTCAGGCAGGGGGCTGAAGACTGAAGCTTTCTTT

clone_size: -
d_call: -
v_call: TRBV6-5
j_call: TRBJ1-1
cdr3_aa: CASSYSRRGNTEAFF
cdr3_nt: TGTGCCAGCAGTTACTCCCGGAGGGGGAACACTGAAGCTTTCTTT

clone_size: -
d_call: -
v_call: TRBV7-9
j_call: TRBJ1-2
cdr3_aa: CASSLDVTGWGANYGYTF
cdr3_nt: TGTGCCAGCAGCTTAGACGTCACAGGGTGGGGAGCTAACTATGGCTACACCTTC

clone_size: -
d_call: -
v_call: TRBV4-1
j_call: TRBJ1-1
cdr3_aa: CASSQVGDTEAFF
cdr3_nt: TGCGCCAGCAGCCAAGTGGGGGACACTGAAGCTTTCTTT

clone_size: -
d_call: -
v_call: TRBV6-5
j_call: TRBJ1-2
cdr3_aa: CASRGRQGENYGYTF
cdr3_nt: TGTGCCAGCAGAGGACGGCAGGGAGAGAACTATGGCTACACCTTC

clone_size: few
d_call: -
v_call: TRBV5-1
j_call: TRBJ1-1
cdr3_aa: CASSPPPAYGYFASTEAFF
cdr3_nt: TGCGCCAGCAGCCCTCCACCCGCATACGGGTACTTTGCCTCCACTGAAGCTTTCTTT

clone_size: -
d_call: -
v_call: TRBV5-6
j_call: TRBJ2-2
cdr3_aa: CASSLGAGELFF
cdr3_nt: TGTGCCAGCAGCCTGGGTGCCGGGGAGCTGTTTTTT

clone_size: -
d_call: TRBD1
v_call: TRBV9
j_call: TRBJ1-2
cdr3_aa: CASSVARGGQNYGYTF
cdr3_nt: TGTGCCAGCAGCGTAGCTAGAGGGGGACAGAACTATGGCTACACCTTC

clone_size: -
d_call: TRBD1
v_call: TRBV7-3
j_call: TRBJ2-1
cdr3_aa: CASSLMSGGEQFF
cdr3_nt: TGTGCCAGCAGCTTAATGTCAGGGGGTGAGCAGTTCTTC

clone_size: -
d_call: TRBD1
v_call: TRBV28
j_call: TRBJ2-1
cdr3_aa: CASTSHPGQGYNEQFF
cdr3_nt: TGTGCCAGCACCTCGCATCCGGGACAGGGATACAATGAGCAGTTCTTC

clone_size: few
d_call: -
v_call: TRBV7-9
j_call: TRBJ2-1
cdr3_aa: CASSMSDVADYNEQFF
cdr3_nt: TGTGCCAGCAGCATGTCAGATGTGGCAGACTACAATGAGCAGTTCTTC

clone_size: once
d_call: TRBD2
v_call: TRBV5-4
j_call: TRBJ2-1
cdr3_aa: CASSLGIGLAEYYNEQFF
cdr3_nt: TGTGCCAGCAGCTTGGGGATTGGGCTAGCGGAGTACTACAATGAGCAGTTCTTC

clone_size: -
d_call: -
v_call: TRBV21-1
j_call: TRBJ2-7
cdr3_aa: CASSKGRSYEQYF
cdr3_nt: TGTGCCAGCAGCAAAGGGAGATCCTACGAGCAGTACTTC

clone_size: -
d_call: -
v_call: TRBV4-1
j_call: TRBJ2-1
cdr3_aa: CASSPTGASENEQFF
cdr3_nt: TGCGCCAGCAGCCCAACGGGGGCGAGTGAGAATGAGCAGTTCTTC

clone_size: -
d_call: TRBD2
v_call: TRBV14
j_call: TRBJ2-1
cdr3_aa: CASSQDLGGGEQFF
cdr3_nt: TGTGCCAGCAGCCAAGATTTGGGCGGGGGTGAGCAGTTCTTC

clone_size: once
d_call: -
v_call: TRBV4-3
j_call: TRBJ2-7
cdr3_aa: CASSPGLGHPDYEQYF
cdr3_nt: TGCGCCAGCAGCCCCGGATTGGGCCACCCAGACTACGAGCAGTACTTC

clone_size: -
d_call: -
v_call: TRBV7-3
j_call: TRBJ2-5
cdr3_aa: CASSLNRGQEETQYF
cdr3_nt: TGTGCCAGCAGCCTCAACCGGGGGCAGGAGGAGACCCAGTACTTC

clone_size: -
d_call: -
v_call: TRBV6-1
j_call: TRBJ2-1
cdr3_aa: CASAGQGGIHEQFF
cdr3_nt: TGTGCCAGCGCCGGACAGGGAGGGATCCATGAGCAGTTCTTC

clone_size: once
d_call: -
v_call: TRBV2
j_call: TRBJ2-3
cdr3_aa: CASRQEGFSTDTQYF
cdr3_nt: TGTGCCAGCAGACAAGAGGGGTTCTCCACAGATACGCAGTATTTT

clone_size: -
d_call: TRBD1
v_call: TRBV7-6
j_call: TRBJ1-3
cdr3_aa: CASSLLASGTGPRPTGNTIYF
cdr3_nt: TGTGCCAGCAGCTTATTAGCGTCCGGGACAGGGCCCCGGCCGACTGGAAACACCATATATTTT

clone_size: -
d_call: TRBD2
v_call: TRBV19
j_call: TRBJ2-1
cdr3_aa: CASSIATTSMLNNEQFF
cdr3_nt: TGTGCCAGTAGTATAGCTACGACTAGCATGTTAAACAATGAGCAGTTCTTC

clone_size: once
d_call: TRBD2
v_call: TRBV9
j_call: TRBJ2-5
cdr3_aa: CASSVALAGDQETQYF
cdr3_nt: TGTGCCAGCAGCGTAGCTCTAGCGGGGGACCAAGAGACCCAGTACTTC